This T cell receptor (beta chain) emerged from a study of shared clonotypes between healthy human individuals. The overall study: CD4 naive cells filled three plates per donor, CD4 memory three, CD8 naive two and CD8 memory one.

Germline loops: CDR1 LGHNT, CDR2 FRNRAP. CDR3 length: 15 residues. The V gene end was trimmed by 1 base and the J gene end by 8 bases; junction bases not matched to a gene: 9. A single count supports this clone. Investigators divided CD4+ cells into CD45RA+ naive and CD45RA-negative memory subsets. It was at deep level that the assay was run. Sorted-subset replicate PCRs used approximately 190 ng of genomic DNA. This amount corresponded to 33,000 or so T cell genomes. Some clones are missing from TCRdb's copy, which holds only in-frame ones; the method was immunoSEQ multiplex PCR. The repertoire holds about a million clones, with 65% to 75% as singletons.

The V and J genes are TRBV12-5 and TRBJ2-3; TRBD2 agrees at 7 bases. The origin of this receptor is a young man in good health. Sequencing was carried out using memory CD4+ T cells sorted from blood. Subset given: CD45RA-negative fraction. Here the CDR3 reads CASGLGLLGGGTQYF. CDR3 DNA: TGTGCTAGTGGTTTGGGTCTTCTGGGGGGGGGTACGCAGTATTTT.